The next 30 T cell receptor beta chains were all read from a single sample in a study of blood T cells in healthy people across ages. Next came a second PCR, run for roughly 6 to 11 cycles, which used a sample-barcoded 5' primer along with a J-beta primer mix. Via MiXCR, TCRdb re-called the 5' RACE reads, giving one row per CDR3 protein. This repertoire shows fewer than 900,000 distinct CDR3 sequences, about 34% found once; its top ten account for approximately 12%. Sequences were obtained from blood. The receptor source for this set is a man aged 18 to 30 in good health.

V gene TRBV14 combines with J gene TRBJ2-7, with 9 nucleotides matching TRBD1. The better agreement between TRBJ2-4 and the DNA end casts doubt on the J call. Germline CDR1 SGHDN, CDR2 FVKESK. This CDR3 contains 15 residues. CDR3 DNA: TGTGCCAGCAGCCACGGGACAGGGACCCTAAACATTCAGTACTTC. Amino acid sequence: CASSHGTGTLNIQYF.

This clonotype has only a few counts. V is TRBV4-3 and J is TRBJ1-5; D ambiguous. The CDR3 loop spans 15 amino acids. Germline V CDR1 and CDR2: LGHNA, YSLEER. V lost 1 base, J lost 4 bases, and 11 bases lay in between. The CDR3 DNA sequence: TGCGCCAGCAGCCAAGTCCCAGGCATTAATCAGCCCCAGCATTTT. It yields the protein CASSQVPGINQPQHF.

This clonotype was observed a few times. V is TRBV20-1 and J is TRBJ2-3; the D is unclear. The CDR3 is made up of 15 amino acids. Germline CDR1 reads DFQATT; CDR2 reads SNEGSKA (reference sequence). The V gene lost 6 bases and the J gene lost 2 bases, with 18 bases spanning the gap. CDR3 in amino acids: CSANPDRRATDTQYF. CDR3 nucleotides: TGCAGTGCCAACCCCGACCGTAGGGCCACAGATACGCAGTATTTT.

The V gene is TRBV21-1, the J gene TRBJ1-1; TRBD1, the D gene given by the table, was not confirmed from the DNA. TRBV21-1 is a listed pseudogene. This CDR3 is 14 amino acids long. CDR3 nucleotide sequence: TGTGCCAGCAGCACGGGACACACGAACACTGAAGCTTTCTTT. Its protein is CASSTGHTNTEAFF.

This clonotype was seen only a few times. The chain is built from TRBV7-9 and TRBJ2-3; 11 bases map to TRBD2. V was clipped by 1 base and J by 5 bases; unmatched bases: 17. CDR1 and CDR2 (germline): SEHNR, FQNEAQ (reference sequence). The CDR3 extends over 20 amino acids. This CDR3 is CASSLVSGFVSGGAKDTQYF. Written as DNA, the CDR3 is TGTGCCAGCAGCTTAGTAAGCGGATTTGTTAGCGGGGGGGCCAAAGATACGCAGTATTTT.

The chain combines TRBV9 with TRBJ2-1; TRBD2 agrees at 13 bases. The trim removed 5 bases at V and 6 bases at J, leaving 8 bases unmatched. Germline values: CDR1 SGDLS, CDR2 YYNGEE. This CDR3 comprises 16 residues. The CDR3 sequence is CASSAKGLAGVNEQFF. As DNA, the CDR3 is TGTGCCAGCAGTGCCAAAGGACTAGCGGGGGTCAATGAGCAGTTCTTC.

This clonotype came up a few times. The V call is TRBV19, the J call TRBJ2-1; 9 nucleotides match TRBD2. Germline V CDR1 and CDR2: LNHDA, SQIVND (reference sequence). V lost 4 bases to trimming and J lost 10 bases; unmatched junction nucleotides: 5. The CDR3 sequence is 13 residues long. The CDR3 DNA is TGTGCCAGTAGTACGGGACTAGCTAACGAGCAGTTCTTC. Amino acid sequence: CASSTGLANEQFF.

This clonotype has at least ten counts. CDR3 in amino acids: CASSVGGTSAYNEQFF. CDR3 nucleotide sequence: TGTGCCAGCAGTGTAGGCGGGACTAGCGCTTACAATGAGCAGTTCTTC. The chain couples TRBV6-2 or TRBV6-3 to TRBJ2-1, with TRBD2 identical over 10 bases. The CDR3 consists of 16 residues. Trimming took 5 bases from V and 4 from J; bases not matched to a gene: 8. Germline V lookup: CDR1 MNHEY, CDR2 SVGEGT.

There are a few counts of this clonotype. The gene calls are TRBV10-3 and TRBJ1-5; no clear D. Germline CDR1 and CDR2: ENHRY and SYGVKD. CDR3 length equals 15 residues. V gave up 0 bases and J gave up 0 bases, with 6 bases separating them. In DNA, the CDR3 is TGTGCCATCAGTGAGTCGTGGTATAGCAATCAGCCCCAGCATTTT. Translated, it gives CAISESWYSNQPQHF.

The CDR3 nucleotides read TGTGCCAGCAGCCAAGATTGGCCAGGCCGTACTGAAGCTTTCTTT. Protein: CASSQDWPGRTEAFF. The chain links TRBV14 to TRBJ1-1, with D uncertain. The CDR3 extends over 15 amino acids. Germline values: CDR1 SGHDN, CDR2 FVKESK. The V gene lost 0 bases and the J gene lost 5 bases, with 13 bases spanning the gap.

The chain joins TRBV6-1 to TRBJ1-5; 8 positions agree with TRBD1. The CDR3 is made up of 17 amino acids. Germline CDR1 is MNHNS and CDR2 is SASEGT. V trimming: 1 base; J trimming: 7 bases; junction bases outside the gene matches: 12. The CDR3 DNA reads TGTGCCAGCAGTGAAGAGACAGGGGTCCTAGGCGGCCAGCCCCAGCATTTT. The encoded protein is CASSEETGVLGGQPQHF.

This clonotype was seen ten or more times. The chain links TRBV9 to TRBJ2-5, with 10 bases lining up with TRBD1. The germline CDR1 and CDR2 sequences are SGDLS and YYNGEE. The V segment lost 2 bases and the J segment 6 bases; nucleotides outside the gene matches: 7. CDR3 size: 15 residues. The CDR3 nucleotides read TGTGCCAGCAGCGTCGGGACAGGGGAGATTCAGACCCAGTACTTC. This gives the protein CASSVGTGEIQTQYF.

CDR3 in DNA: TGTGCCAGCTCAAACAATAACTATGGCTACACCTTC. Encoded protein: CASSNNNYGYTF. V gene TRBV18 combines with J gene TRBJ1-2; no clear D. The V end was cut by 5 bases, the J end by 1 base, with 5 bases between. The CDR3 sequence is 12 residues long. Germline CDR1 and CDR2: KGHSH and LQKENI.

The chain is built from TRBV5-6 and TRBJ1-2, with no clear D. V was pared by 2 bases and J by 8 bases, with 16 bases between. Germline V gives CDR1 SGHDT, CDR2 YYEEEE. The CDR3 runs 14 residues. CDR3 DNA: TGTGCCAGCAGCTTAATCGGACCCGGGATAGGCTACACCTTC. This encodes CASSLIGPGIGYTF.

This clonotype was picked up many times. The rearrangement joins TRBV10-3 to TRBJ2-3; 10 bases are a match to TRBD2. The junction had 5 bases not matched to a gene; V was cut back by 7 bases and J by 1 base. The CDR3 loop spans 15 amino acids. Germline V lookup: CDR1 ENHRY, CDR2 SYGVKD. CDR3 DNA: TGTGCCATCACCACCGGGACTAGCGGCACAGATACGCAGTATTTT. It is translated as CAITTGTSGTDTQYF.

This clonotype was picked up one time. The chain joins TRBV25-1 to TRBJ1-1; perhaps TRBD1 as D (5 bases). Per the germline V gene, CDR1 is MGHDK and CDR2 is SYGVNS. Trimming took off 5 bases at V and 7 bases at J, with 20 bases between the two ends. The CDR3 spans 15 residues. The CDR3 region has the DNA TGTGCCAGCAGTCCAGGGTTTCGGGCCTACGGTGAAGCTTTCTTT. It yields the protein CASSPGFRAYGEAFF.

There are a few counts of this clonotype. The chain couples TRBV6-1 to TRBJ1-5; the match to TRBD1 covers 9 bases. CDR1 and CDR2 from the germline V gene are MNHNS and SASEGT. There are 17 residues in the CDR3. V shed 0 bases, J shed 9 bases, and the junction held 12 bases outside the gene matches. In nucleotides, the CDR3 is TGTGCCAGCAGTGAAGCTGGGACAGGGCCCGAAGGGGTGCCCCAGCATTTT. Translating it yields CASSEAGTGPEGVPQHF.

The J gene is TRBJ2-1, the V gene TRBV2; 9 bases match TRBD1. Looked up from germline, CDR1 is SNHLY and CDR2 is FYNNEI. V was clipped by 1 base and J by 4 bases; unmatched bases: 8. The CDR3 totals 17 residues. The CDR3 region has the DNA TGTGCCAGCAGTGAAGGAGGATGGGGACAGGGTTACAATGAGCAGTTCTTC. It yields the protein CASSEGGWGQGYNEQFF.

This clonotype was picked up a small number of times. This chain connects TRBV7-8 to TRBJ1-1, with D hard to call. Deletions cut 2 bases from V and 1 base from J, with 17 bases between. Germline CDR1 reads SGHVS; CDR2 reads FQNEAQ. This CDR3 spans 17 amino acids. For the CDR3, the DNA is TGTGCCAGCAGCTTACGGACCTGGGAGGGAGGGAACACTGAAGCTTTCTTT. The encoded protein is CASSLRTWEGGNTEAFF.

Here the CDR3 reads CSARKQNSNQPQHF. In DNA form, the CDR3 reads TGCAGTGCTAGAAAACAGAATAGCAATCAGCCCCAGCATTTT. The chain links TRBV20-1 to TRBJ1-5; no definite D call. The germline V and J ends were trimmed by 2 bases and 0 bases, with 8 bases remaining between them. CDR3 length: 14 residues. Germline V gene data show CDR1 as DFQATT and CDR2 as SNEGSKA (reference sequence).

In this sample, this clonotype turned up many times. The chain joins TRBV10-3 to TRBJ2-7; TRBD1 matches 7 bases. Unmatched junction bases numbered 8, after V lost 6 bases and J lost 0 bases. Per the germline V gene, CDR1 is ENHRY and CDR2 is SYGVKD. CDR3 length: 15 residues. CDR3 sequence reads: CAISPDRTSSYEQYF. CDR3 in DNA: TGTGCCATCAGCCCGGACAGGACAAGCTCCTACGAGCAGTACTTC.

The chain recombines TRBV7-9 with TRBJ2-5; possibly TRBD1 for D (6 bases). Trimming left V 7 bases short and J 11 bases short, with 29 bases between. CDR1 and CDR2 from the germline V gene are SEHNR and FQNEAQ (reference sequence). This CDR3 comprises 16 residues. The CDR3 bases are TGTGCCAGCACCCAAAGGGGCAGGGGAACCAACAATGAGCAGTACTTC. It encodes CASTQRGRGTNNEQYF.

This chain joins TRBV19 and TRBJ2-3; possibly TRBD2 for D (6 bases). In germline, CDR1 is LNHDA, CDR2 SQIVND (reference sequence). The V gene lost 6 bases and the J gene lost 3 bases, with 13 bases spanning the gap. The CDR3 consists of 14 residues. The CDR3 loop reads CASRLAETTDTQYF. The CDR3 DNA follows: TGTGCCAGTAGATTAGCGGAAACGACAGATACGCAGTATTTT. The complete variable domain, with remaining parts taken from reference TRBV19 and TRBJ2-3, reads DGGITQSPKYLFRKEGQNVTLSCEQNLNHDAMYWYRQDPGQGLRLIYYSQIVNDFQKGDIAEGYSVSREKKESFPLTVTSAQKNPTAFYLCASRLAETTDTQYFGPGTRLTVL.

The V call is TRBV27, the J call TRBJ2-3; D is undetermined. The CDR3 has 14 residues. Trimming took 6 bases from V and 1 from J, leaving 11 bases between them. Germline-derived CDR1 and CDR2 are MNHEY and SMNVEV (reference sequence). The DNA of the CDR3 is TGTGCCAGCAGACAAAACCGGCGCACAGATACGCAGTATTTT. The encoded protein is CASRQNRRTDTQYF.

This clonotype was detected once. The junction departs from germline at one end; a sequencing error may be responsible. V is TRBV20-1 and J is TRBJ1-3; 10 bases align to TRBD1. Per germline, CDR1 DFQATT and CDR2 SNEGSKA (reference sequence). The CDR3 is 15 amino acids. This CDR3 is CSAEGTGEPGNIIYF. The CDR3 DNA is TGCAGTGCTGAGGGGACAGGGGAGCCTGGAAACATCATATATTTT.

This clonotype was seen more than once but under ten times. The gene calls are TRBV6-5 and TRBJ2-2, with 7 bases that match TRBD2. J lost 3 bases, V lost 2 bases, and 3 bases had no gene match. Germline V gives CDR1 MNHEY, CDR2 SVGAGI. The CDR3 sequence is 15 residues long. The CDR3 coding sequence is TGTGCCAGCAGTTACAGGGAGGGCGACACCGGGGAGCTGTTTTTT. Translating it yields CASSYREGDTGELFF.

In the case of this clonotype: A much larger clone lies one base from this, so it may be a read error. The chain combines TRBV20-1 with TRBJ2-5; D ambiguous. This CDR3 has 13 amino acids. V dropped 1 base and J dropped 13 bases, with 19 bases sitting between them. CDR1 is DFQATT, CDR2 SNEGSKA, per germline (reference sequence). CDR3 in amino acids: CSARGPSGSERYF. The CDR3 nucleotides read TGCAGTGCTAGAGGACCCTCAGGCTCCGAGCGGTACTTC.

The V and J genes are TRBV12-3 or TRBV12-4 and TRBJ2-2, with D perhaps TRBD1 or TRBD2 (5 bases each). The CDR3 runs 14 residues. V lost 1 base to trimming and J lost 9 bases, with 12 bases between them. The CDR3 nucleotides read TGTGCCAGCAGTTTAGGGGGACGCTCCAGGGAGCTGTTTTTT. This gives the protein CASSLGGRSRELFF.

The table lists this clonotype with a few counts. This sequence joins TRBV20-1 and TRBJ2-5; a weak D match, TRBD2 (5 bases). Germline loops: CDR1 DFQATT, CDR2 SNEGSKA (reference sequence). The CDR3 runs 14 residues. Between the trimmed V and J ends, which lost 5 bases and 5 bases, there was a span of 18 bases. In DNA form, the CDR3 reads TGCAGTGCTCGGAGGAGAATCAATATTGAGACCCAGTACTTC. The encoded protein is CSARRRINIETQYF.

The rearrangement links TRBV20-1 to TRBJ2-5; unclear D gene. Germline assignment: CDR1 DFQATT and CDR2 SNEGSKA (reference sequence). The length of the CDR3 is 11 residues. With 0 bases removed from V and 7 bases from J, the gap between germline ends came to 6 bases. The CDR3 is CSARDPRTQYF. CDR3 DNA sequence: TGCAGTGCTAGAGATCCCCGGACCCAGTACTTC.